The subject of this entry is one T cell receptor beta chain. Its specificity is not known. This specimen comes from a study of radiotherapy plus CTLA-4 blockade in lung cancer. Study findings and constraints: The authors reported that early blood T cell clone dynamics, with interferon-beta, best predicted response. Expansion of tumor-derived TCR clones was observed in blood after radiotherapy plus ipilimumab.

Germline V lookup: CDR1 LNHDA, CDR2 SQIVND (reference sequence). CDR3 length: 15 residues. Here immunoSEQ multiplex PCR was the method, and the copy in TCRdb shows in-frame clones only, minus some. The table shows 30,000 to 40,000 clones, with roughly three quarters occurring only once. The receptor was derived from a human donor with non-small cell lung cancer whose response to radiotherapy plus ipilimumab could not be evaluated. J is TRBJ2-5 and V is TRBV19, with 7 nucleotides matching TRBD1. The J call may be mistaken, given a closer DNA end match to TRBJ2-7. Sample: peripheral blood, taken from a patient treated with radiotherapy plus ipilimumab. The CDR3 DNA follows: TGTGCCAGTAGAGACAGGGTACGGGGTATCTACGAGCAGTACTTC. As protein: CASRDRVRGIYEQYF.